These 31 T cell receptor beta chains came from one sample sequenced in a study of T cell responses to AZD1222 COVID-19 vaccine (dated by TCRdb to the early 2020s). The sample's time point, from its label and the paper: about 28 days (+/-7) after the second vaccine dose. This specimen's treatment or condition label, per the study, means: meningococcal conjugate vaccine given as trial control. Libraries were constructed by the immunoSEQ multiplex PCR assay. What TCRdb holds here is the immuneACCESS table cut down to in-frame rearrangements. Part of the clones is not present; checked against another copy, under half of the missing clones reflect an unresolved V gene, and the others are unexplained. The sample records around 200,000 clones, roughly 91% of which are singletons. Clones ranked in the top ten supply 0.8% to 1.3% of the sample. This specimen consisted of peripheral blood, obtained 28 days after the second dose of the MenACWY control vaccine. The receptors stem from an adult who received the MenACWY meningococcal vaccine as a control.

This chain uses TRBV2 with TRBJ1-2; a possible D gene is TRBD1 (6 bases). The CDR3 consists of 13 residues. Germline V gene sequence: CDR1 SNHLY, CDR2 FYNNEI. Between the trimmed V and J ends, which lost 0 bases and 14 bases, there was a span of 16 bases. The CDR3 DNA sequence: TGTGCCAGCAGTGAAGCGAGAACAGGGACTAGGACCTTC. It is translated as CASSEARTGTRTF.

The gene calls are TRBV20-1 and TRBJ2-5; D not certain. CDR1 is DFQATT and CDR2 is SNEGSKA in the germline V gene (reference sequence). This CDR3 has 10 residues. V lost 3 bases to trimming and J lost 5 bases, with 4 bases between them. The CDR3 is CSASYETQYF. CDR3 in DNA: TGCAGTGCTAGTTACGAGACCCAGTACTTC.

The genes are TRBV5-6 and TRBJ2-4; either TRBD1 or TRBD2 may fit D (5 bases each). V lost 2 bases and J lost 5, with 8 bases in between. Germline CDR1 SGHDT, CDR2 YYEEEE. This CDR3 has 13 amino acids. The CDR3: CASSFGTENIQYF. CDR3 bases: TGTGCCAGCAGCTTTGGGACGGAAAACATTCAGTACTTC. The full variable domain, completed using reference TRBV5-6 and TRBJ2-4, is DAGVTQSPTHLIKTRGQQVTLRCSPKSGHDTVSWYQQALGQGPQFIFQYYEEEERQRGNFPDRFSGHQFPNYSSELNVNALLLGDSALYLCASSFGTENIQYFGAGTRLSVL.

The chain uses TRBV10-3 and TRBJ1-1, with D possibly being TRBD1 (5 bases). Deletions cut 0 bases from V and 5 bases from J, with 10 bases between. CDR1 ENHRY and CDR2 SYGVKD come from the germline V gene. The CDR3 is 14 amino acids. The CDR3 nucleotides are TGTGCCATCAGTGAGTCGGGGGGATGGACTGAAGCTTTCTTT. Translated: CAISESGGWTEAFF.

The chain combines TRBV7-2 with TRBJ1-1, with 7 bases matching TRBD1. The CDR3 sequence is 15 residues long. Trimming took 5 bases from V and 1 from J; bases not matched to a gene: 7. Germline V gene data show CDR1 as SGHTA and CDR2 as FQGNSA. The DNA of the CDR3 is TGTGCCAGCAGCCCAAGGACAGGTGAGAACACTGAAGCTTTCTTT. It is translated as CASSPRTGENTEAFF. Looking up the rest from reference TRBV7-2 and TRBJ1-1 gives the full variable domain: GAGVSQSPSNKVTEKGKDVELRCDPISGHTALYWYRQSLGQGLEFLIYFQGNSAPDKSGLPSDRFSAERTGGSVSTLTIQRTQQEDSAVYLCASSPRTGENTEAFFGQGTRLTVV.

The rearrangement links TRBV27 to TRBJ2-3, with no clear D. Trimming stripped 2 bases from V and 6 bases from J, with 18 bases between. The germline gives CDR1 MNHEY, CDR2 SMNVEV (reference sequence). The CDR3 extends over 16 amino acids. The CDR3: CASSLISRGVRDTQYF. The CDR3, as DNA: TGTGCCAGCAGTTTAATCTCTCGCGGAGTTAGGGATACGCAGTATTTT.

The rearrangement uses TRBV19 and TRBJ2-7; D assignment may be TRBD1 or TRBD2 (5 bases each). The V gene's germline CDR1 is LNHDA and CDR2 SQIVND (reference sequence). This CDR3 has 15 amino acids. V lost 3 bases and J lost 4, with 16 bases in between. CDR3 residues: CASSMNPQGPYEQYF. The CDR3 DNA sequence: TGTGCCAGTAGTATGAACCCCCAGGGACCTTACGAGCAGTACTTC. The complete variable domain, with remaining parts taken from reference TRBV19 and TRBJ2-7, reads DGGITQSPKYLFRKEGQNVTLSCEQNLNHDAMYWYRQDPGQGLRLIYYSQIVNDFQKGDIAEGYSVSREKKESFPLTVTSAQKNPTAFYLCASSMNPQGPYEQYFGPGTRLTVT.

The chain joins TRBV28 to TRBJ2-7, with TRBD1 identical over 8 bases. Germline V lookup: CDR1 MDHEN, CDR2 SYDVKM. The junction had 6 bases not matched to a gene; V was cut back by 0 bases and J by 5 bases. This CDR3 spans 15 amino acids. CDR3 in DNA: TGTGCCAGCAGTTTATGGGTACAGGGGGTCAACGAGCAGTACTTC. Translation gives CASSLWVQGVNEQYF.

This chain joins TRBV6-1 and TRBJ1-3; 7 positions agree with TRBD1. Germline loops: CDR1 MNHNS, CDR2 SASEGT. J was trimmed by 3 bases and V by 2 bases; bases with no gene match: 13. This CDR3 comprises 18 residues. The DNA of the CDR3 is TGTGCCAGCAGTGAATCCAGGGGGGGTTTCGAACTTGGAAACACCATATATTTT. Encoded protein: CASSESRGGFELGNTIYF.

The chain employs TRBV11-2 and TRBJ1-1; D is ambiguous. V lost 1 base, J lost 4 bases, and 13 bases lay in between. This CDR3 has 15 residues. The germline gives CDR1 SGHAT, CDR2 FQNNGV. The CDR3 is CASSLVLGLGTEAFF. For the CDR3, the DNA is TGTGCCAGCAGCTTAGTTCTGGGGTTGGGCACTGAAGCTTTCTTT.

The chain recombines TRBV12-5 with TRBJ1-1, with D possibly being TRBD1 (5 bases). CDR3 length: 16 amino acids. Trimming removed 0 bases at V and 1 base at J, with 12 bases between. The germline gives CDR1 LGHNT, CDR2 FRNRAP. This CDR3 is CASGLVREGWNTEAFF. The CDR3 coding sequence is TGTGCTAGTGGTTTGGTACGTGAGGGGTGGAACACTGAAGCTTTCTTT.

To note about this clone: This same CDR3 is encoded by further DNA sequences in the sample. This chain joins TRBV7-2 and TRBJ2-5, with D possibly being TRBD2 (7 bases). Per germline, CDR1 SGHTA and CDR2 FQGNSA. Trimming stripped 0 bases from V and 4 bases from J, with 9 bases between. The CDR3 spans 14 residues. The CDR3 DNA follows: TGTGCCAGCAGCTTAGCGGGAGGGGGAGAGACCCAGTACTTC. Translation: CASSLAGGGETQYF.

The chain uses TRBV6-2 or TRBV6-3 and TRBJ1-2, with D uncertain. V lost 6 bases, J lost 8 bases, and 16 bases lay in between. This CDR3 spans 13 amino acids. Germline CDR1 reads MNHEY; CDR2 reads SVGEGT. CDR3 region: CASSPDGGQGYTF. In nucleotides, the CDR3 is TGTGCCAGCAGCCCGGACGGAGGGCAAGGCTACACCTTC.

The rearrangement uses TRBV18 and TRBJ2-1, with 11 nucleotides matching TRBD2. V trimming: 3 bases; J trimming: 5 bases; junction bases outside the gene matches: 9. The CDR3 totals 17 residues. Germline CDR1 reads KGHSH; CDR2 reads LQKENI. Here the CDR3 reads CASSPRPTSGGNNEQFF. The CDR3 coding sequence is TGTGCCAGCTCACCCCGACCCACTAGCGGGGGAAACAATGAGCAGTTCTTC. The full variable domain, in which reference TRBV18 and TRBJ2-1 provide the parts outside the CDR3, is NAGVMQNPRHLVRRRGQEARLRCSPMKGHSHVYWYRQLPEEGLKFMVYLQKENIIDESGMPKERFSAEFPKEGPSILRIQQVVRGDSAAYFCASSPRPTSGGNNEQFFGPGTRLTVL.

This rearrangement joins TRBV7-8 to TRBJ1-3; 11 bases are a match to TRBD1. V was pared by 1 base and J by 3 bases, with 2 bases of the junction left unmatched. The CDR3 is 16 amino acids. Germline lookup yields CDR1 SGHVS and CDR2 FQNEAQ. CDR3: CASSLGTGGFGNTIYF. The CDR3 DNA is TGTGCCAGCAGCTTAGGGACAGGGGGCTTTGGAAACACCATATATTTT. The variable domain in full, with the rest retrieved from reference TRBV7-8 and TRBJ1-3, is GAGVSQSPRYKVAKRGQDVALRCDPISGHVSLFWYQQALGQGPEFLTYFQNEAQLDKSGLPSDRFFAERPEGSVSTLKIQRTQQEDSAVYLCASSLGTGGFGNTIYFGEGSWLTVV.

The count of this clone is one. The CDR3 is CATGGRDRASGNTIYF. The CDR3 bases are TGTGCCACCGGCGGTCGGGACAGAGCCTCTGGAAACACCATATATTTT. The chain has TRBV21-1 and TRBJ1-3; the listed D gene, TRBD1, was not tested against the DNA. TRBV21-1 is a pseudogene. This CDR3 has 16 residues.

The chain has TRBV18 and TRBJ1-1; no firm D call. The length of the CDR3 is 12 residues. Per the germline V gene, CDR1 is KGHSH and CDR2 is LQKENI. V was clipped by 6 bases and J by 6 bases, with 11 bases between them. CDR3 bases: TGTGCCAGCTCCCTGCAAGGACCTGAAGCTTTCTTT. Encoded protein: CASSLQGPEAFF.

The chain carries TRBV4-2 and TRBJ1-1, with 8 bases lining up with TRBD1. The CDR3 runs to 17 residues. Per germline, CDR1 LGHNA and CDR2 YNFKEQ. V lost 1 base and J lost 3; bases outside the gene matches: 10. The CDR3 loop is CASSQAVRQGAHTEAFF. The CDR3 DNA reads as TGTGCCAGCAGCCAAGCGGTTAGGCAGGGGGCTCACACTGAAGCTTTCTTT.

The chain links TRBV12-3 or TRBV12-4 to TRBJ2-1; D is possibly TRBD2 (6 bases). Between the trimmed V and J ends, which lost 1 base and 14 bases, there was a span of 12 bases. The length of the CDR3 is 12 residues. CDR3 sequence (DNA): TGTGCCAGCAGTTTAGGCGTGGGAGGTGAGTTCTTC. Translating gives CASSLGVGGEFF.

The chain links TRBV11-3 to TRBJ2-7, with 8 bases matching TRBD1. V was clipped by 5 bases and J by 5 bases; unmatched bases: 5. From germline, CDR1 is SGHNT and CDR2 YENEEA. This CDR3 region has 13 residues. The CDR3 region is CASSADRVNEQYF. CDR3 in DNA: TGTGCCAGCAGCGCGGACAGGGTAAACGAGCAGTACTTC.

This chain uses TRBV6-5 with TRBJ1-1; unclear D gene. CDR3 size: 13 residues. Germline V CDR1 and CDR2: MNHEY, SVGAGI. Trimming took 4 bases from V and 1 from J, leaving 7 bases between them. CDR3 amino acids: CASSSQQNTEAFF. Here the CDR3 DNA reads TGTGCCAGCAGTTCACAACAGAACACTGAAGCTTTCTTT.

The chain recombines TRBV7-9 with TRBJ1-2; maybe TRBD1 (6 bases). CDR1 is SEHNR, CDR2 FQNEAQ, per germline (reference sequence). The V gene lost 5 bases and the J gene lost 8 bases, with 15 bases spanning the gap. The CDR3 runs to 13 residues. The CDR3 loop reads CASSERDKRGYTF. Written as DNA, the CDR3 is TGTGCCAGCAGCGAGAGGGACAAGCGAGGCTACACCTTC.

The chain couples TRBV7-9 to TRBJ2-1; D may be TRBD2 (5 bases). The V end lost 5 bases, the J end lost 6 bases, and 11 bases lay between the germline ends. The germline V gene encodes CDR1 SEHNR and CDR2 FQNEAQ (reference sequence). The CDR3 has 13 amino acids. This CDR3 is CASSRGEGNEQFF. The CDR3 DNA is TGTGCCAGCAGCCGCGGAGAGGGCAATGAGCAGTTCTTC.

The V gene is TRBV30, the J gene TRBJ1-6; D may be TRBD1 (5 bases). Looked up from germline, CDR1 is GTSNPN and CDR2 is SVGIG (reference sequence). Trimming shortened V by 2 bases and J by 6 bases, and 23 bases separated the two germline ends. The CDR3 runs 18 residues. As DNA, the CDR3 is TGTGCCTGGAGTTCCTATCGGGGGGGTAATCCCTCTAATTCACCCCTCCACTTT. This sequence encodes CAWSSYRGGNPSNSPLHF. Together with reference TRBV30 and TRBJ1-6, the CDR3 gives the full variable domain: SQTIHQWPATLVQPVGSPLSLECTVEGTSNPNLYWYRQAAGRGLQLLFYSVGIGQISSEVPQNLSASRPQDRQFILSSKKLLLSDSGFYLCAWSSYRGGNPSNSPLHFGNGTRLTVT.

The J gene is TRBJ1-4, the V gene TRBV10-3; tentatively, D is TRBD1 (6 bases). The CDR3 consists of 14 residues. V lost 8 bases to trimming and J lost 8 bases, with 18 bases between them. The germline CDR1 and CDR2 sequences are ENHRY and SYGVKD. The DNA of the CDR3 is TGTGCCATCGGCCCGACAGGAAATCAGGAAAAACTGTTTTTT. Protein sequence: CAIGPTGNQEKLFF.

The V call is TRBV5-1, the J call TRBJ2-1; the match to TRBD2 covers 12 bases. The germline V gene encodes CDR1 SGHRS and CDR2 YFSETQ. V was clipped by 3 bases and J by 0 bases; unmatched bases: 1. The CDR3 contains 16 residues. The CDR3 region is CASSWTSGISYNEQFF. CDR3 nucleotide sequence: TGCGCCAGCAGCTGGACTAGCGGGATCTCCTACAATGAGCAGTTCTTC.

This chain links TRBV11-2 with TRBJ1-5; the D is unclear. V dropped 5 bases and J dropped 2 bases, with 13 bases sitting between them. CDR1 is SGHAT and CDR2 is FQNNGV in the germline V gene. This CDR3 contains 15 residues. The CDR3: CASSISTGGNQPQHF. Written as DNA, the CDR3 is TGTGCCAGCAGCATTTCGACCGGAGGCAATCAGCCCCAGCATTTT.

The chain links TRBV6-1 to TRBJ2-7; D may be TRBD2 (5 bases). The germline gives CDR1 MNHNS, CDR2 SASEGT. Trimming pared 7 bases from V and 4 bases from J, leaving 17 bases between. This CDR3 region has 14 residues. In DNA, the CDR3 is TGTGCCAGCAACCCCACCGGCGGGCGATACGAGCAGTACTTC. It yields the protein CASNPTGGRYEQYF.

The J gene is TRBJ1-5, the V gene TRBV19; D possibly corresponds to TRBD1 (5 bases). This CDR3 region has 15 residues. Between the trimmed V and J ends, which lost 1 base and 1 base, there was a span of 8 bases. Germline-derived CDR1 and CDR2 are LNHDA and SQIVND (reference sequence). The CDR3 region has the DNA TGTGCCAGTAGTATAGCTGGGGGGAGCAATCAGCCCCAGCATTTT. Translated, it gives CASSIAGGSNQPQHF.

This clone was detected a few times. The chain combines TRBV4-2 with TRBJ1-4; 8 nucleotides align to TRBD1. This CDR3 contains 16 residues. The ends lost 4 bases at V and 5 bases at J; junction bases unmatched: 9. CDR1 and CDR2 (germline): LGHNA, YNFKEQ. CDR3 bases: TGTGCCAGCAGCCGGGGTGGAAACAGGGGGAATGAAAAACTGTTTTTT. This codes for CASSRGGNRGNEKLFF.

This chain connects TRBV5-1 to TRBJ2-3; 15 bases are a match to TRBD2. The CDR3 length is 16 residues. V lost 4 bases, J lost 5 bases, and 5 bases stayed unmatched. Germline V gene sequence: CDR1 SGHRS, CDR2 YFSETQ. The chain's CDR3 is CASSQGLAGGVDTQYF. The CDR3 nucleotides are TGCGCCAGCAGCCAGGGACTAGCGGGGGGTGTAGATACGCAGTATTTT.